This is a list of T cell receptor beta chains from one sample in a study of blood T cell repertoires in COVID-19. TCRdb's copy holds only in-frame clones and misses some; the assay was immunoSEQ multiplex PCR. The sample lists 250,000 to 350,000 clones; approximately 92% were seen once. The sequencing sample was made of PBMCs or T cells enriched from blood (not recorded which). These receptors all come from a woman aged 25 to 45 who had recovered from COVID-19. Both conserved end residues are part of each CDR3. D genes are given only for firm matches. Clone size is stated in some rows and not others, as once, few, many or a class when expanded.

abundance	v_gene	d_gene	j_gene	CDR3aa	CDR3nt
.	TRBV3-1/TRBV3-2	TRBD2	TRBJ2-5	CASSPGTSGRAGETQYF	TGTGCCAGCAGCCCCGGGACTAGCGGGAGGGCCGGTGAGACCCAGTACTTC
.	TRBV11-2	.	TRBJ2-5	CASSFLVGGTEETQYF	TGTGCCAGCAGCTTTTTGGTTGGCGGGACGGAAGAGACCCAGTACTTC
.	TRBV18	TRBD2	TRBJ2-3	CASSPPGTSGSTSTDTQYF	TGTGCCAGCTCACCCCCAGGGACTAGCGGGTCCACTAGCACAGATACGCAGTATTTT
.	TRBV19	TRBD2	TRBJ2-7	CASRTAGSNYEQYF	TGTGCCAGTCGAACAGCGGGAAGTAACTACGAGCAGTACTTC
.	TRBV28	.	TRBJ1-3	CASTPGGINTIYF	TGTGCCAGCACCCCGGGGGGGATAAACACCATATATTTT
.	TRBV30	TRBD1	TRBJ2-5	CAWRNRDRGQETQYF	TGTGCCTGGAGAAACCGGGACAGGGGACAAGAGACCCAGTACTTC
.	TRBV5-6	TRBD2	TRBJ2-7	CASSFGRANREQYF	TGTGCCAGCAGCTTCGGGAGGGCCAATAGGGAGCAGTACTTC
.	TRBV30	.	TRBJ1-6	CAWSQGGNSPLHF	TGTGCCTGGAGTCAGGGTGGTAATTCACCCCTCCACTTT
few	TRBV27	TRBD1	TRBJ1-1	CASSPRGQMNTEAFF	TGTGCCAGCAGCCCCCGGGGACAGATGAACACTGAAGCTTTCTTT
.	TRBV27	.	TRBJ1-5	CASRETGLGQPQHF	TGTGCCAGCAGGGAAACAGGGCTAGGTCAGCCCCAGCATTTT
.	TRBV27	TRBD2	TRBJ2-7	CASSLRAGAYEQYF	TGTGCCAGCAGTTTACGGGCGGGAGCCTACGAGCAGTACTTC
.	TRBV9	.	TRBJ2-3	CASSGGTGSSTDTQYF	TGTGCCAGCAGCGGGGGAACAGGCTCTAGCACAGATACGCAGTATTTT
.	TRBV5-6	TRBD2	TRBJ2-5	CASRDSVLAGAWQETQYF	TGTGCCAGCAGGGATAGTGTACTAGCGGGAGCCTGGCAAGAGACCCAGTACTTC
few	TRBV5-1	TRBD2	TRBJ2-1	CASSLTSGRINEQFF	TGCGCCAGCAGCTTGACTAGCGGGAGGATCAATGAGCAGTTCTTC
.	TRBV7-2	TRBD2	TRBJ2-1	CASRPGPGRAGNEQFF	TGTGCCAGCAGACCTGGGCCCGGGAGGGCAGGCAATGAGCAGTTCTTC
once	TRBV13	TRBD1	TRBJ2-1	CASSSRTGTGEKSYNEQFF	TGTGCCAGCAGCTCACGGACAGGTACAGGAGAAAAGAGCTACAATGAGCAGTTCTTC
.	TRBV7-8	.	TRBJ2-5	CASSLASSGGQETQYF	TGTGCCAGCAGCTTAGCTTCCAGCGGAGGACAAGAGACCCAGTACTTC
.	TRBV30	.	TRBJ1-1	CAWSVARNEAFF	TGTGCCTGGAGTGTAGCGAGAAATGAAGCTTTCTTT
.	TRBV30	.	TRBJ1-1	CAWSRWGGTEAFF	TGTGCCTGGAGTCGGTGGGGAGGGACTGAAGCTTTCTTT
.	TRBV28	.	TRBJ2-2	CASSSSSGNTGELFF	TGTGCCAGCAGTTCATCTAGTGGAAACACCGGGGAGCTGTTTTTT
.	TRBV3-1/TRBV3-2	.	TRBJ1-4	CASSPTGMGEKLFF	TGTGCCAGCAGCCCGACGGGTATGGGTGAAAAACTGTTTTTT
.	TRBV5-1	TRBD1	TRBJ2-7	CASSYGQGAYEQYF	TGCGCCAGCAGCTATGGACAGGGAGCCTACGAGCAGTACTTC
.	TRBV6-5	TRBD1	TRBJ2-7	CASSYEGTGAYEQYF	TGTGCCAGCAGTTATGAAGGGACAGGGGCCTACGAGCAGTACTTC
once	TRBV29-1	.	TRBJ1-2	CSVEADGYTF	TGCAGCGTTGAAGCGGATGGCTACACCTTC
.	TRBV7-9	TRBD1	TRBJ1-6	CASSSRDSPNSPLHF	TGTGCCAGCAGCTCAAGGGACAGTCCTAATTCACCCCTCCACTTT
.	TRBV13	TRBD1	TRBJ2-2	CASSSNPGTGRTGELFF	TGTGCCAGCAGCTCCAATCCCGGGACAGGGCGCACCGGGGAGCTGTTTTTT
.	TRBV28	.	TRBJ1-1	CASSQGPNTEAFF	TGTGCCAGCAGCCAGGGGCCGAACACTGAAGCTTTCTTT
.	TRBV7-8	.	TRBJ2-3	CASSLARDTDTQYF	TGTGCCAGCAGCTTAGCGCGGGACACAGATACGCAGTATTTT
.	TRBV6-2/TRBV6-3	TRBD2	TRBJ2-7	CASSRLGLAELYEQYF	TGTGCCAGCAGCCGACTTGGACTAGCGGAACTCTACGAGCAGTACTTC
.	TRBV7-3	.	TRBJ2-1	CASSLLSRDSSYNEQFF	TGTGCCAGCAGCTTATTAAGCCGGGATAGCTCCTACAATGAGCAGTTCTTC
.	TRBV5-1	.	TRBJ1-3	CASSSGLGSGNTIYF	TGCGCCAGCAGCTCCGGGTTAGGCTCTGGAAACACCATATATTTT
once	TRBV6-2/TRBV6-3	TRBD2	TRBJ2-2	CASSRTGTSGDRELFF	TGTGCCAGCAGTAGGACCGGGACTAGCGGGGACAGGGAGCTGTTTTTT
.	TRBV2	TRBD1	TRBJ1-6	CASSDRGNSPLHF	TGTGCCAGCTCGGACAGGGGTAATTCACCCCTCCACTTT
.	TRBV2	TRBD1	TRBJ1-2	CASSANRGSFYRYGYTF	TGTGCCAGCAGCGCTAACAGGGGCTCCTTCTACCGCTATGGCTACACCTTC
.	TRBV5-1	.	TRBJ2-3	CASSLDGTLGTDTQYF	TGCGCCAGCAGCCTGGATGGGACACTCGGCACAGATACGCAGTATTTT
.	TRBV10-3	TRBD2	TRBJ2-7	CAISESPSGSSYEQYF	TGTGCCATCAGTGAGTCTCCTAGCGGGTCCTCCTACGAGCAGTACTTC
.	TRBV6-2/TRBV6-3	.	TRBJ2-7	CASSSPWSKVSYEQYF	TGTGCCAGCAGCAGCCCCTGGAGTAAGGTCTCCTACGAGCAGTACTTC
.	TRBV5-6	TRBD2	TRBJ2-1	CASSAGLVAGGNEQFF	TGTGCCAGCAGCGCCGGTTTAGTAGCGGGAGGGAATGAGCAGTTCTTC
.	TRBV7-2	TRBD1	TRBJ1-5	CASSLRQGHDQPQHF	TGTGCCAGCAGCTTGAGACAGGGTCATGATCAGCCCCAGCATTTT
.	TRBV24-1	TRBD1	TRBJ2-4	CATSDHGQGNIQYF	TGTGCCACCAGTGACCATGGACAGGGGAACATTCAGTACTTC
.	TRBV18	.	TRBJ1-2	CASSPPGEENYGYTF	TGTGCCAGCTCACCACCAGGTGAGGAAAACTATGGCTACACCTTC
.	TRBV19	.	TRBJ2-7	CASSISSGPYEQYF	TGTGCCAGTAGTATCTCGAGCGGACCCTACGAGCAGTACTTC
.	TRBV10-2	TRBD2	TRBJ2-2	CASSELAGGPRELFF	TGCGCCAGCAGTGAGTTAGCGGGAGGGCCCAGGGAGCTGTTTTTT
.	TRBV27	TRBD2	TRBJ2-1	CASSSGTSGRYEQFF	TGTGCCAGCAGTTCGGGGACTAGCGGGAGGTATGAGCAGTTCTTC
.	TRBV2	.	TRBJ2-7	CASRWTFSYEQYF	TGTGCCAGCCGGTGGACATTTTCCTACGAGCAGTACTTC
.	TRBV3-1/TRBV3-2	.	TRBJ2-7	CASREQGGPYEQYF	TGTGCCAGCCGTGAACAGGGTGGACCCTACGAGCAGTACTTC
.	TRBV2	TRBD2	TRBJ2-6	CASTGGGASGANVLTF	TGTGCCAGCACTGGGGGAGGGGCCTCTGGGGCCAACGTCCTGACTTTC
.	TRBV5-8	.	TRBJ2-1	CASSLGGLPYNEQFF	TGTGCCAGCAGCTTAGGGGGTCTTCCCTACAATGAGCAGTTCTTC
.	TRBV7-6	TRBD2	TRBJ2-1	CASSPSGRFEQFF	TGTGCCAGCAGCCCAAGCGGGAGATTTGAGCAGTTCTTC
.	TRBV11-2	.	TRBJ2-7	CASSVGGTAYEQYF	TGTGCCAGCAGCGTAGGCGGGACAGCCTACGAGCAGTACTTC
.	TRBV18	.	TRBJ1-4	CASDTGFGEKLFF	TGTGCCAGCGACACAGGGTTCGGTGAAAAACTGTTTTTT
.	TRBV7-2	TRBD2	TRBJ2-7	CASSSTSGPYQIIYEQYF	TGTGCCAGCAGCTCGACTAGCGGACCATACCAGATTATCTACGAGCAGTACTTC
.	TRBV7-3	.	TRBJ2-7	CASSQDSRYEQYF	TGTGCCAGCAGTCAGGATTCTCGCTACGAGCAGTACTTC
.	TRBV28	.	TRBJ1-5	CASSLGALSNQPQHF	TGTGCCAGCAGTTTGGGGGCCCTTAGCAATCAGCCCCAGCATTTT
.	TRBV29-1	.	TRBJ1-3	CSVIGTFSGNTIYF	TGCAGCGTAATAGGGACTTTCTCTGGAAACACCATATATTTT
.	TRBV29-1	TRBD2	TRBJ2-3	CSVEMGLAGGGTDTQYF	TGCAGCGTTGAAATGGGACTAGCGGGAGGTGGCACAGATACGCAGTATTTT